This TCR beta chain emerged from a study of regulatory T cells in long-lasting Graves disease (dated by TCRdb to 2020 to 2023). Study-wide context: Antithyroid drugs had been taken for less than 3 months by newly diagnosed Graves' disease patients. TCR sequencing covered 13 persistent and 20 or so newly diagnosed Graves' disease patients, around 35 samples in total. Persistent Graves' disease patients were compared with newly diagnosed Graves' disease patients by peripheral blood TCR sequencing and RNA sequencing. The study took place in China and was registered as a clinical trial.

CDR1 is given as WSHSY and CDR2 as SAAADI, both from the germline V gene. V is reduced by 8 bases and J by 1 base, leaving a spacing of 14 bases between them. There are 14 amino acids in the CDR3, from cysteine to phenylalanine inclusive. Of all the DNA, just the CDR3 is kept, 42 bases in frame from base 1. On this clonotype itself: What this receptor recognizes is not known. Per-base quality was not reported, and no clone a single base away is much larger than it.

This specimen's time point label, per the study, means: newly diagnosed GD, antithyroid drugs for less than 3 months. RNA was extracted from PBMCs in TRIzol for both TCR sequencing and RNA sequencing. The diagnosis of Graves' disease followed American Thyroid Association guidelines. Patients for the study were recruited at an endocrinology department in Xi'an, China. Each patient gave 8.5 to 9.5 milliliters of peripheral blood, collected in an EDTA anticoagulant tube. PBMCs were isolated by Ficoll Paque Plus density gradient separation without further T cell sorting. RNA quality was checked with an Agilent 2100 Bioanalyzer and agarose gel, and concentration with a NanoDrop 2000. General findings and caveats noted by the study authors: Sequencing and analysis were limited to the TCR beta chain. Lower TCR Shannon entropy and fewer highly expanded clones were observed in persistent Graves' disease patients than in newly diagnosed patients, which suggested clonal expansion. The study examined only peripheral blood because the primary lesion, thyroid tissue, could not be accessed. Persistent patients shared more public clonotypes among themselves (around 2,500) than newly diagnosed patients did (roughly 910). Persistent disease showed preferential use of TRBV28, TRBJ1-2 and TRBJ2-5, whereas newly diagnosed disease favored TRBV20-1 and TRBJ2-1. The small sample size was acknowledged by the authors as a limitation that may reduce accuracy.

Libraries were made using multiplex PCR. TCRdb records Illumina HiSeq 4000 as the sequencer. iRepertoire HTBI primers and Arm-PCR amplification of CDR3 regions were used to construct TCR beta libraries. Before sequencing, the PCR products went through gel purification. The paper's processing steps were these. Gene usage analysis of CDR3 amino acid clonotypes used the roughly 60 TRBV and some 13 TRBJ segments found across samples. COPE and FqMerger were used to merge filtered high-quality paired reads into contigs. BLAST was used to align contigs to the IMGT TRBV, TRBD and TRBJ reference genes, and CDR3 was defined following IMGT. Any clonotype with a frequency above 0.1% was counted as a highly expanded clone. Shannon entropy served as the measure of repertoire diversity, while the Gini coefficient captured V-J evenness. A clonotype found in more than one individual was treated as public. Using fastp at Q25 and MiXCR, TCRdb reprocessed the public reads and kept productive beta chains. Entries are consolidated by CDR3 protein sequence, retaining the most common genes and DNA. These V and J calls derive from TCRdb rather than the authors' analysis. The sample yields hundreds of thousands of distinct CDR3 sequences; 15% to 19% were counted once. 22% of the sample is held by the ten biggest clonotypes.

The chain is encoded by TRBV10-2 joined to TRBJ2-5; the D gene lacks a confident call. The TCR comes from a female donor with Graves disease. The source was peripheral blood mononuclear cells (PBMCs), collected at new diagnosis, from a patient treated with antithyroid drugs. The CDR3 is CASSTFCCQETQYF. The DNA is TGCGCCAGCTCCACGTTTTGTTGCCAAGAGACCCAGTACTTC.